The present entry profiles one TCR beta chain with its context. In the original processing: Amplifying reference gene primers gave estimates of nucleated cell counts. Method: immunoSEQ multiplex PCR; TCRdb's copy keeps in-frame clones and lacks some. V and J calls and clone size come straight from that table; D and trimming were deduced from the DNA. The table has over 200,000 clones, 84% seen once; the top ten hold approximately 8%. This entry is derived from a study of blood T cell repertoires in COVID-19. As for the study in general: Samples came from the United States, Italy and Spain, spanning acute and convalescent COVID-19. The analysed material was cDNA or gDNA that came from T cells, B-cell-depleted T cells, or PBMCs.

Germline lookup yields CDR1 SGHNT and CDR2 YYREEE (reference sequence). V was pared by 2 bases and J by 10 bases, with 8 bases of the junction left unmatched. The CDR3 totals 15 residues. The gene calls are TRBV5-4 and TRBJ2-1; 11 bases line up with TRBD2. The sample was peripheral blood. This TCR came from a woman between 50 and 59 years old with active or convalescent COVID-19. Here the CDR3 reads CASSLTSGGYTEQFF. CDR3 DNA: TGTGCCAGCAGCTTAACTAGCGGGGGTTACACCGAGCAGTTCTTC.